The subject of this entry is one TCR beta chain. These data are taken from a study of technical replicates of blood from a few donors. This CDR3 is built from 15 residues. Looked up from germline, CDR1 is SGDLS and CDR2 is YYNGEE. V was clipped by 4 bases and J by 7 bases; unmatched bases: 10. Assay: immunoSEQ multiplex PCR; the TCRdb copy retains only in-frame clones and omits some. This sample yields 65,000 to 90,000 clones, of which roughly 93% are seen a single time; about 0.4% belongs to the top ten. The TCR originated in a human donor in good health. Sequenced: T cells isolated from PBMCs. This chain joins TRBV9 and TRBJ1-4; the match to TRBD1 covers 7 bases. CDR3 loop: CASSTTGTATEKLFF. Written as DNA, the CDR3 is TGTGCCAGCAGCACAACCGGGACAGCGACTGAAAAACTGTTTTTT.